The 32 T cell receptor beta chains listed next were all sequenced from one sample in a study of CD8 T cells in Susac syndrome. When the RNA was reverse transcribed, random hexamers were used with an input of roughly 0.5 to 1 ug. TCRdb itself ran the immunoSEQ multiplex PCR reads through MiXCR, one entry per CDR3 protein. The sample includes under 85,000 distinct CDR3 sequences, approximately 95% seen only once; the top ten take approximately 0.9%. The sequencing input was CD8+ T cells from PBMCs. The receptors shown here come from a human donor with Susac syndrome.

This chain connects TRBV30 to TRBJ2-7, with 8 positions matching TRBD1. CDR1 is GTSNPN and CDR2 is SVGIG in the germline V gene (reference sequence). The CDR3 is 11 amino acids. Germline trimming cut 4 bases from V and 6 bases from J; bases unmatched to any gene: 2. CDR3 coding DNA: TGTGCCTGGACAGGGGGCAGCGAGCAGTACTTC. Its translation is CAWTGGSEQYF. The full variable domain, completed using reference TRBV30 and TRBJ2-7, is SQTIHQWPATLVQPVGSPLSLECTVEGTSNPNLYWYRQAAGRGLQLLFYSVGIGQISSEVPQNLSASRPQDRQFILSSKKLLLSDSGFYLCAWTGGSEQYFGPGTRLTVT.

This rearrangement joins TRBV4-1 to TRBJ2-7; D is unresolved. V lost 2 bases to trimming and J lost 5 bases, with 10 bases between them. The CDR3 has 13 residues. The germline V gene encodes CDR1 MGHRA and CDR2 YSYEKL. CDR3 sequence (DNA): TGCGCCAGCAGCCAATCCTTGGCGGACGAGCAGTACTTC. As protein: CASSQSLADEQYF.

This CDR3 is CSLGGGGYNGYTF. CDR3 in DNA: TGCAGCCTTGGAGGGGGAGGTTACAATGGCTACACCTTC. The chain uses TRBV29-1 and TRBJ1-2; a possible D gene is TRBD1 (6 bases). Germline loops: CDR1 SQVTM, CDR2 ANQGSEA. V lost 8 bases and J lost 6, with 19 bases in between. The CDR3 runs to 13 residues.

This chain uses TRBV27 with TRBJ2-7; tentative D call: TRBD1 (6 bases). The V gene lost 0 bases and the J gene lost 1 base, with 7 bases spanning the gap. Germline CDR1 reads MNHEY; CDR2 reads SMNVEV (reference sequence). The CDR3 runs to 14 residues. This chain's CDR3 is CASSLSQGSYEQYF. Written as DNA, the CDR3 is TGTGCCAGCAGTTTATCACAGGGATCCTACGAGCAGTACTTC.

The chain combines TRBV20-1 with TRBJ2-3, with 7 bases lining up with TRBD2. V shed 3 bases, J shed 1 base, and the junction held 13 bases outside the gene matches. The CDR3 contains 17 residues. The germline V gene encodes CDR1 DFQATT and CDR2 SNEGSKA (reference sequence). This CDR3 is CSARRGLLLMGTDTQYF. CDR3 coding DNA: TGCAGTGCTAGGCGGGGACTACTCCTGATGGGCACAGATACGCAGTATTTT.

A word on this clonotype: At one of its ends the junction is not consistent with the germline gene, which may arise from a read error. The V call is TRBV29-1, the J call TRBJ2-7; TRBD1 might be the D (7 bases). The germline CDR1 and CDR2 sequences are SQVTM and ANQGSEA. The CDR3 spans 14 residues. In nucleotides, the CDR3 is TGCTGCGTTGTGGGGGCAGGGGGAGGCTACGAGCAGTACTTC. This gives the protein CCVVGAGGGYEQYF.

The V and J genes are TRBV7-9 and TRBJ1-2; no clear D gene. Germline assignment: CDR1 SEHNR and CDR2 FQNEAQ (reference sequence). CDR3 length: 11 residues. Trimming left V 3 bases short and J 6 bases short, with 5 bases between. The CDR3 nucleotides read TGTGCCAGCAGCTTTCGGGATGGCTACACCTTC. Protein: CASSFRDGYTF.

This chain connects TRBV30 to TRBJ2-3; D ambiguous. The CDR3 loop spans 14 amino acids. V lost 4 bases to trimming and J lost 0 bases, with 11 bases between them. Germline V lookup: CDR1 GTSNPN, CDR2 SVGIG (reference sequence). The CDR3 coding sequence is TGTGCCTGGACTAATCTAAAAAGCACAGATACGCAGTATTTT. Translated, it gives CAWTNLKSTDTQYF.

DNA of the CDR3: TGTGCCAGCTGTCGGACTATAACAGATACGCAGTATTTT. Translated: CASCRTITDTQYF. The J gene is TRBJ2-3, the V gene TRBV6-6; D might be TRBD2 (6 bases). The CDR3 runs 13 residues. Germline loops: CDR1 MNHNY, CDR2 SVGAGI (reference sequence). With 8 bases removed from V and 3 bases from J, the gap between germline ends came to 12 bases.

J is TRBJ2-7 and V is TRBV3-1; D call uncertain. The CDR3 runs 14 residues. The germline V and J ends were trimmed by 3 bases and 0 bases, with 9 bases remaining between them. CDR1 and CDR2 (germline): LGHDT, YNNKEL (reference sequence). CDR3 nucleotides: TGTGCCAGCAGCCACGGCCAAAGCTCCTACGAGCAGTACTTC. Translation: CASSHGQSSYEQYF.

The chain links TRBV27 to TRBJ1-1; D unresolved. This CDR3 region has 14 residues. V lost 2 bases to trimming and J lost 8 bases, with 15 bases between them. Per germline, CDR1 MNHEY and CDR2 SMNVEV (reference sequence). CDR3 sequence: CASSLRFGSFEAFF. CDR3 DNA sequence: TGTGCCAGCAGTTTAAGATTCGGGTCCTTCGAAGCTTTCTTT.

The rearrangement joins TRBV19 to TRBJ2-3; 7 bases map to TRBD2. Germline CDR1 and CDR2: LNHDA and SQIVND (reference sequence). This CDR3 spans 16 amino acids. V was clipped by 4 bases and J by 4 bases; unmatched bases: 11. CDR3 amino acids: CASSTLPLAVADTQYF. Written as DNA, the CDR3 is TGTGCCAGTAGTACTTTACCTCTAGCGGTCGCAGATACGCAGTATTTT.

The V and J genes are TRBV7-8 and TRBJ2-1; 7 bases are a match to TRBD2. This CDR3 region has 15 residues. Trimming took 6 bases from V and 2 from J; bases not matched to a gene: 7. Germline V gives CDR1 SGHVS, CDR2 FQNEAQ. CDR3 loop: CASSTREVPYNEQFF. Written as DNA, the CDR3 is TGTGCCAGCAGTACACGGGAGGTCCCCTACAATGAGCAGTTCTTC.

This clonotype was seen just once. The DNA of the CDR3 is TGTGCCAGCAGCCCCGGGTGGAGCGCCAACGAGCAGTACTTC. Amino acid sequence: CASSPGWSANEQYF. The V and J genes are TRBV6-5 and TRBJ2-7, with no clear D. Germline V CDR1 and CDR2: MNHEY, SVGAGI. This CDR3 has 14 amino acids. V dropped 6 bases and J dropped 5 bases, with 17 bases sitting between them.

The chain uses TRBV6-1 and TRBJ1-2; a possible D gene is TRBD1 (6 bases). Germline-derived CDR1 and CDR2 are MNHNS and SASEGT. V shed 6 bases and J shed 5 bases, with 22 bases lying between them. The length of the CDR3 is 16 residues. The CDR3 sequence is CASSLETEGGWYGYTF. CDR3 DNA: TGTGCCAGCAGCCTGGAGACGGAAGGGGGGTGGTATGGCTACACCTTC.

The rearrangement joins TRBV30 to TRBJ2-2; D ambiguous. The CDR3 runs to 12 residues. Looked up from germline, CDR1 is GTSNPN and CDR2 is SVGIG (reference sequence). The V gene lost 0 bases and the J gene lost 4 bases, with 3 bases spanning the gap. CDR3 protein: CAWSVLTGELFF. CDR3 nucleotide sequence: TGTGCCTGGAGTGTACTCACCGGGGAGCTGTTTTTT.

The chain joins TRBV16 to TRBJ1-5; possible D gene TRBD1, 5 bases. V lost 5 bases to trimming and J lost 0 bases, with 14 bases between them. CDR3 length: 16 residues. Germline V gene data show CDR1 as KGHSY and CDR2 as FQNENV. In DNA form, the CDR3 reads TGTGCCAGCAGCTCACAGGAGGAGGATAGCAATCAGCCCCAGCATTTT. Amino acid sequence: CASSSQEEDSNQPQHF.

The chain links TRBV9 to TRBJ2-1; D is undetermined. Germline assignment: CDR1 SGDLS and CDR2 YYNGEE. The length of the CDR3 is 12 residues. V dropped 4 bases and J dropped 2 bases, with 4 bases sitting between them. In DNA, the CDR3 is TGTGCCAGCAGCATAGCCTACAATGAGCAGTTCTTC. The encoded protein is CASSIAYNEQFF.

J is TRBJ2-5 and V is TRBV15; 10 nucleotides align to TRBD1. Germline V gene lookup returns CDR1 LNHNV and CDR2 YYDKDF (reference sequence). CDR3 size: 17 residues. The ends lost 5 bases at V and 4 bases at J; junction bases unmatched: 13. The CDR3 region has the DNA TGTGCCACCAGCCACGCCGGAGGGGGACAGGGGAGAGAGACCCAGTACTTC. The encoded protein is CATSHAGGGQGRETQYF.

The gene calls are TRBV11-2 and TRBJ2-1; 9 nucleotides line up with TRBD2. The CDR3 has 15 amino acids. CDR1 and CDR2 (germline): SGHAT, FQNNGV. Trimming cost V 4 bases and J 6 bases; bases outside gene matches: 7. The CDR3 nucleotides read TGTGCCAGCAGCTCGCGACTAGCGGACGTCAATGAGCAGTTCTTC. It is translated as CASSSRLADVNEQFF.

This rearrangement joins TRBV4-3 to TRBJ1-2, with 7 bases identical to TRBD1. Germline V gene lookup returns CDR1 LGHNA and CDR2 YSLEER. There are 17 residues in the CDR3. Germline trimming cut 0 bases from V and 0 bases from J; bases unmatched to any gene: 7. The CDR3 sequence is CASSQDNEQGTNYGYTF. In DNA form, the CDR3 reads TGCGCCAGCAGCCAAGATAACGAACAGGGGACTAACTATGGCTACACCTTC.

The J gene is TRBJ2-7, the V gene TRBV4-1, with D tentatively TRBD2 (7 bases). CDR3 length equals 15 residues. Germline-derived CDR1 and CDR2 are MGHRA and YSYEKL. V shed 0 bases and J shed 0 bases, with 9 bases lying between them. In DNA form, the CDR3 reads TGCGCCAGCAGCCAAGAAGGGGGGGGCTCCTACGAGCAGTACTTC. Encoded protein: CASSQEGGGSYEQYF.

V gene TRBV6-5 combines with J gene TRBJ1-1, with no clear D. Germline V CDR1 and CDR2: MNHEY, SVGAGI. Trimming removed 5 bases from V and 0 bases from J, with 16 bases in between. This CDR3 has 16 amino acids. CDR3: CASSHRGPIMNTEAFF. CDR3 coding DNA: TGTGCCAGCAGTCACCGAGGACCCATAATGAACACTGAAGCTTTCTTT.

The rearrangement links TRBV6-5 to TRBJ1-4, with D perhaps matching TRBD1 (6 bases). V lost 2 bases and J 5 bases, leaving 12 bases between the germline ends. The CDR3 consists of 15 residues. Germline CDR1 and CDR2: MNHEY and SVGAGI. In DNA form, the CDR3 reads TGTGCCAGCAGTTACGGCCGGACAGAGAATGAAAAACTGTTTTTT. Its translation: CASSYGRTENEKLFF.

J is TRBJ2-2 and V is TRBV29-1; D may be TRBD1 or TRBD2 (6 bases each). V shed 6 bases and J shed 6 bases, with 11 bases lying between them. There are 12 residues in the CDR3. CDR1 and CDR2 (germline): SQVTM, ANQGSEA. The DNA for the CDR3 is TGCAGCGTCGCAGGGGAGGCCGGGGAGCTGTTTTTT. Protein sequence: CSVAGEAGELFF.

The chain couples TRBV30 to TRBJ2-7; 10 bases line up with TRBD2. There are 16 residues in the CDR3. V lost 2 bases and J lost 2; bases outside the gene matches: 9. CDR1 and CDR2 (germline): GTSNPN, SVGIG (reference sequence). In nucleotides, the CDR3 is TGTGCCTGGAGTCCTGGACTAGCGGAAATTACCTACGAGCAGTACTTC. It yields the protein CAWSPGLAEITYEQYF.

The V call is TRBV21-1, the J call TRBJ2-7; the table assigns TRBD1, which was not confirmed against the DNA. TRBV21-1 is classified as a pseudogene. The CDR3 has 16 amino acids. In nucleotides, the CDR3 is TGTGCCAGCAGCTCCCTCACGGGACAGGGGGCCCACGAGCAGTACTTC. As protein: CASSSLTGQGAHEQYF.

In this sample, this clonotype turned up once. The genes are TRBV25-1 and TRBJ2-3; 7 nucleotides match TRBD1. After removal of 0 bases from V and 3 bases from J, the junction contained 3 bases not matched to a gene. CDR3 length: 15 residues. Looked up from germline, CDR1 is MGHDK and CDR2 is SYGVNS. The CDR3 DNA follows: TGTGCCAGCAGTGAATATGGGGACAGAACAGATACGCAGTATTTT. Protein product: CASSEYGDRTDTQYF.

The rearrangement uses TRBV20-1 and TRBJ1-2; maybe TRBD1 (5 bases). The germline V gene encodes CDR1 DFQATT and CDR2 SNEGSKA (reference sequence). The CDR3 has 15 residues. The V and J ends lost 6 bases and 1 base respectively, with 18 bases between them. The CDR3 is CSAQDDRGLNYGYTF. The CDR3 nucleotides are TGCAGTGCCCAAGACGATCGGGGCCTTAACTATGGCTACACCTTC.

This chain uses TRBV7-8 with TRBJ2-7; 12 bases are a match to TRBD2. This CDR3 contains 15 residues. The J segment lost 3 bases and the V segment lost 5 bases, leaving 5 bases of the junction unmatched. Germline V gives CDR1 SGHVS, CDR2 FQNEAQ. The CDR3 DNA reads TGTGCCAGCAGCACGCTAGCGGGAGGGTTCTACGAGCAGTACTTC. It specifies CASSTLAGGFYEQYF.

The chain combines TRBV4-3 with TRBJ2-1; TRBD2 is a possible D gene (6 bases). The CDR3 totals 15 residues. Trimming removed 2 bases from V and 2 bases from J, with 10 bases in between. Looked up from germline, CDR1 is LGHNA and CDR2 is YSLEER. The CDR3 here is CASSQSAGPYNEQFF. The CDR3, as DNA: TGCGCCAGCAGCCAATCAGCGGGTCCCTACAATGAGCAGTTCTTC.

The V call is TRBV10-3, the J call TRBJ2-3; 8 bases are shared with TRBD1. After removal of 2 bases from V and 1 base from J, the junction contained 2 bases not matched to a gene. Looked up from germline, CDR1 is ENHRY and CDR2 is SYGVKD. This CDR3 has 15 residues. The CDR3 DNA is TGTGCCATCAGTGAGGGACAGGGTGGCACAGATACGCAGTATTTT. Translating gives CAISEGQGGTDTQYF.